The next 21 T cell receptor beta chains were all read from a single sample in a study of cytomegalovirus exposure and HLA in healthy donors. PCR was performed using 60 Vbeta and 13 Jbeta primers. Assay used: immunoSEQ multiplex PCR; TCRdb lists only in-frame clones, some missing. The table lists 64,000 or so clones, roughly 70% of them singletons, with roughly 9.7% in the top ten. The source material was PBMCs. Source of these receptors: a woman between 50 and 59 years old in good health and CMV-seropositive.

The rearrangement joins TRBV10-3 to TRBJ1-2; 10 nucleotides match TRBD1. The CDR3 contains 16 residues. From germline, CDR1 is ENHRY and CDR2 SYGVKD. V shed 3 bases, J shed 8 bases, and the junction held 12 bases outside the gene matches. For the CDR3, the DNA is TGTGCCATCAGTGAAGGACAGGGGGTCCAAGCTAAAGGCTACACCTTC. Protein: CAISEGQGVQAKGYTF.

V gene TRBV5-6 combines with J gene TRBJ1-4; no firm D call. CDR3 length: 15 amino acids. Trimming stripped 5 bases from V and 4 bases from J, with 15 bases between. Germline V gives CDR1 SGHDT, CDR2 YYEEEE. The CDR3 region has the DNA TGTGCCAGCAGTCGTATAGGCGGAATTAATGAAAAACTGTTTTTT. Translating gives CASSRIGGINEKLFF.

A single count supports this clone. This chain uses TRBV7-3 with TRBJ2-3; the match to TRBD2 covers 11 bases. The CDR3 length is 15 residues. Germline V gene data show CDR1 as SGHTA and CDR2 as FQGTGA. V gave up 4 bases and J gave up 3 bases; unmatched junction bases: 3. CDR3 sequence: CASSSRLAGTDTQYF. The CDR3 bases are TGTGCCAGCAGCTCCCGACTAGCGGGAACAGATACGCAGTATTTT.

This clone has only one observation. The chain links TRBV7-2 to TRBJ2-2; the match to TRBD1 covers 9 bases. Per the germline V gene, CDR1 is SGHTA and CDR2 is FQGNSA. V was pared by 4 bases and J by 5 bases, with 2 bases of the junction left unmatched. This CDR3 spans 14 amino acids. The CDR3 here is CASSWTGETGELFF. In DNA, the CDR3 is TGTGCCAGCAGCTGGACAGGGGAGACCGGGGAGCTGTTTTTT.

J is TRBJ1-2 and V is TRBV28; unclear D gene. The CDR3 runs to 14 residues. V lost 6 bases to trimming and J lost 3 bases, with 14 bases between them. CDR1 and CDR2 from the germline V gene are MDHEN and SYDVKM. For the CDR3, the DNA is TGTGCCAGCAGACGACTCGGGGTTGACTATGGCTACACCTTC. Residues: CASRRLGVDYGYTF.

The chain has TRBV2 and TRBJ2-7; 7 bases map to TRBD1. Germline loops: CDR1 SNHLY, CDR2 FYNNEI. The junction had 5 bases not matched to a gene; V was cut back by 3 bases and J by 0 bases. The CDR3 extends over 15 amino acids. CDR3 nucleotides: TGTGCCAGCAGTGATTGGGACAGTAGCTCCTACGAGCAGTACTTC. Translation: CASSDWDSSSYEQYF.

V is TRBV5-5 and J is TRBJ2-3; unclear D gene. CDR3 length: 14 residues. V dropped 0 bases and J dropped 4 bases, with 9 bases sitting between them. The germline V gene has CDR1 SGHKS and CDR2 YYEKEE (reference sequence). The CDR3 is CASSLEFRSDTQYF. The CDR3 DNA reads as TGTGCCAGCAGCTTGGAGTTCAGGTCAGATACGCAGTATTTT.

The chain joins TRBV4-1 to TRBJ1-4, with D perhaps TRBD1 (6 bases). Germline CDR1 MGHRA, CDR2 YSYEKL. CDR3 length: 15 residues. V lost 4 bases, J lost 6 bases, and 15 bases lay in between. The CDR3 sequence is CASSPSDRRDEKLFF. DNA for the CDR3: TGCGCCAGCAGCCCGAGTGACAGGAGAGATGAAAAACTGTTTTTT.

The DNA for the CDR3 is TGTGCCAGCAGCTACCGACTAGCGGGGGGGACCCAAGAGACCCAGTACTTC. Amino acid sequence: CASSYRLAGGTQETQYF. The genes are TRBV5-6 and TRBJ2-5; TRBD2 matches 14 bases. Trimming took 3 bases from V and 1 from J; bases not matched to a gene: 5. CDR3 size: 17 residues. CDR1 and CDR2 from the germline V gene are SGHDT and YYEEEE.

The genes are TRBV5-5 and TRBJ1-5; D call uncertain. V dropped 0 bases and J dropped 2 bases, with 9 bases sitting between them. Germline lookup yields CDR1 SGHKS and CDR2 YYEKEE (reference sequence). There are 15 residues in the CDR3. The CDR3 loop reads CASSLDYGGNQPQHF. The CDR3 DNA reads TGTGCCAGCAGCTTGGATTACGGGGGCAATCAGCCCCAGCATTTT.

The rearrangement uses TRBV18 and TRBJ2-2, with 11 bases identical to TRBD2. This CDR3 has 17 residues. V lost 3 bases, J lost 1 base, and 4 bases stayed unmatched. Germline CDR1 and CDR2: KGHSH and LQKENI. The CDR3 loop is CASSPRTSGQNTGELFF. The CDR3 nucleotides are TGTGCCAGCTCACCCCGGACTAGCGGGCAGAACACCGGGGAGCTGTTTTTT.

The chain joins TRBV4-3 to TRBJ1-3; perhaps TRBD1 as D (6 bases). Germline lookup yields CDR1 LGHNA and CDR2 YSLEER. V was trimmed by 0 bases and J by 4 bases, leaving 13 bases between them. CDR3 length: 16 residues. CDR3: CASSQDRTGTGNTIYF. In nucleotides, the CDR3 is TGCGCCAGCAGCCAAGATAGAACAGGGACAGGAAACACCATATATTTT.

The chain links TRBV2 to TRBJ1-1; D is possibly TRBD1 (5 bases). V lost 3 bases and J lost 4, with 6 bases in between. CDR1 is SNHLY, CDR2 FYNNEI, per germline. The CDR3 totals 12 residues. The CDR3 nucleotides are TGTGCCAGCAGTGAGGGACTCACTGAAGCTTTCTTT. This codes for CASSEGLTEAFF.

J is TRBJ1-1 and V is TRBV7-6; TRBD1 agrees at 7 bases. Looked up from germline, CDR1 is SGHVS and CDR2 is FNYEAQ. The junction had 3 bases not matched to a gene; V was cut back by 5 bases and J by 0 bases. The CDR3 loop spans 14 amino acids. CDR3 sequence: CASSRGQMNTEAFF. The CDR3 nucleotides read TGTGCCAGCAGCCGGGGACAGATGAACACTGAAGCTTTCTTT.

This chain links TRBV18 with TRBJ1-1, with 7 bases fitting TRBD1. The germline V gene encodes CDR1 KGHSH and CDR2 LQKENI. V trimming: 5 bases; J trimming: 6 bases; junction bases outside the gene matches: 6. The CDR3 totals 13 residues. CDR3 sequence (DNA): TGTGCCAGCTCAACAACAGGGGACGCTGAAGCTTTCTTT. This sequence encodes CASSTTGDAEAFF.

V is TRBV18 and J is TRBJ1-5; TRBD1 matches at 7 bases. The germline CDR1 and CDR2 sequences are KGHSH and LQKENI. The CDR3 spans 13 residues. The V segment lost 5 bases and the J segment 7 bases; nucleotides outside the gene matches: 5. The CDR3 region is CASSRDRGQPQHF. Written as DNA, the CDR3 is TGTGCCAGCTCAAGGGACAGAGGGCAGCCCCAGCATTTT.

This clone was counted between two and nine times. Here the CDR3 DNA reads TGCGCCAGCAGCCAATCAAGTGGCGGAAACACCATATATTTT. As protein: CASSQSSGGNTIYF. The chain uses TRBV4-3 and TRBJ1-3; D gene ambiguous. The CDR3 runs 14 residues. Germline lookup yields CDR1 LGHNA and CDR2 YSLEER. The germline V and J ends were trimmed by 2 bases and 4 bases, with 9 bases remaining between them.

This clone was recorded a few times. CDR3 sequence reads: CASSEHLNTEAFF. Here the CDR3 DNA reads TGTGCCAGCAGTGAACATTTGAACACTGAAGCTTTCTTT. The chain combines TRBV6-1 with TRBJ1-1; D remains ambiguous. Trimming took off 2 bases at V and 0 bases at J, with 4 bases between the two ends. Germline V gene sequence: CDR1 MNHNS, CDR2 SASEGT. The CDR3 spans 13 residues.

V gene TRBV6-5 combines with J gene TRBJ2-1, with TRBD2 matching over 8 bases. V shed 9 bases, J shed 3 bases, and the junction held 10 bases outside the gene matches. Germline V gene lookup returns CDR1 MNHEY and CDR2 SVGAGI. The CDR3 contains 15 residues. The CDR3 DNA sequence: TGTGCCAGTGCTAGCGCGGGGGGCTTCTACAATGAGCAGTTCTTC. As protein: CASASAGGFYNEQFF.

The chain is built from TRBV4-1 and TRBJ1-1, with 7 nucleotides matching TRBD1. This CDR3 has 14 amino acids. Per germline, CDR1 MGHRA and CDR2 YSYEKL. Germline trimming cut 5 bases from V and 0 bases from J; bases unmatched to any gene: 3. CDR3 coding DNA: TGCGCCAGCAGCACAGGGGTCCTGAACACTGAAGCTTTCTTT. This encodes CASSTGVLNTEAFF.

The rearrangement uses TRBV9 and TRBJ2-2; perhaps TRBD1 as D (5 bases). The V end was cut by 6 bases, the J end by 2 bases, with 14 bases between. The CDR3 spans 15 residues. Germline V gives CDR1 SGDLS, CDR2 YYNGEE. The CDR3 DNA reads as TGTGCCAGCACTCAGACAGTCCCTAACACCGGGGAGCTGTTTTTT. Amino acids: CASTQTVPNTGELFF.